This entry concerns a single T cell receptor (beta chain). Its cognate antigen is unknown. Sequencing used immunoSEQ multiplex PCR; TCRdb keeps in-frame clones, though not all of them. The sample contains around 100,000 clones, roughly 95% of which appear only once. The data are from a study of cytomegalovirus exposure and HLA in healthy donors. Study findings and constraints: Cytomegalovirus-associated TCR beta chains were listed, numbering 150 to 200. The tendency of first-cohort TCR clusters to co-occur in the 130 or so validation repertoires was identified by a subsequent analysis.

The receptor's source is a woman under 30 in good health and CMV-seronegative. Sequenced: PBMCs.

CDR3 loop: CASSSRGEPEGTEAFF. As DNA, the CDR3 is TGTGCCAGCAGTTCCCGCGGGGAACCAGAGGGCACTGAAGCTTTCTTT. The chain uses TRBV6-6 and TRBJ1-1; D ambiguous. The CDR3 has 16 amino acids. Trimming pared 4 bases from V and 4 bases from J, leaving 19 bases between. Germline assignment: CDR1 MNHNY and CDR2 SVGAGI (reference sequence).